This TCR beta chain was recorded in a study of shared clonotypes between healthy human individuals. Findings and caveats of the study: Rarefaction curves obtained for sorted subsets showed sequencing incomplete despite large depth.

This table comes from immunoSEQ multiplex PCR, and its TCRdb copy is limited to in-frame clones, with some not included. There are a few hundred thousand clones in the sample; about nine tenths occur only once, and 15% to 20% lies in the top ten. For this clone: Its antigen is not identified.

The material sequenced was memory CD8+ T cells sorted from blood. As for subset: CD45RO+ cells pooled with CCR7-negative TemRA cells. The clonotype originates from a man between 18 and 35 years old in good health.

The CDR3 region has the DNA TGTGCCAGCAGTGATGGGGTTTTAGGGTCCTATAATTCACCCCTCCACTTT. As protein: CASSDGVLGSYNSPLHF. The chain links TRBV6-1 to TRBJ1-6; D gene unclear. V was shortened by 3 bases and J by 1 base, with 13 bases between the two germline ends. The CDR3 totals 17 residues. Germline V lookup: CDR1 MNHNS, CDR2 SASEGT.